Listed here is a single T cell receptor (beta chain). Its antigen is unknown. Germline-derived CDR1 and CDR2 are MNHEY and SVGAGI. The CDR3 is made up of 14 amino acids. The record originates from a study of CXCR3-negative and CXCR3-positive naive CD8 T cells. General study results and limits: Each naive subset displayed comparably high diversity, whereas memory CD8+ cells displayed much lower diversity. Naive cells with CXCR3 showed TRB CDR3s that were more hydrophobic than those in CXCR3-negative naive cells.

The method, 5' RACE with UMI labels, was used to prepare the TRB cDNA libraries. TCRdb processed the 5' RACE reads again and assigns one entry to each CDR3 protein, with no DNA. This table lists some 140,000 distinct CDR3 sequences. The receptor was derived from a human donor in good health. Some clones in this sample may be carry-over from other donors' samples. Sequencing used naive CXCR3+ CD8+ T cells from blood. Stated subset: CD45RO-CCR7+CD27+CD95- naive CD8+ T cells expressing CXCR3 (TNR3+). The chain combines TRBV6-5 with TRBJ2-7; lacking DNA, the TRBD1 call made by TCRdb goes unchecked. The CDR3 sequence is CASSLGTFSYEQYF.